This record concerns one TCR beta chain sequence. Which antigen it targets is not known. The input lacks base qualities; no much larger clone sits a single base away. The entry originates in a study of shared clonotypes between healthy human individuals (dated by TCRdb to 2019 to 2021). As for the study more broadly: The cohort included three men and a couple of women between 18 and 49 years of age. Per donor, three plates each were used for CD4 naive and CD4 memory, two for CD8 naive, and one for CD8 memory. The study deeply sequenced blood TCR repertoires of 5 or 6 healthy adults to estimate repertoire size and the extent of clonotype sharing between individuals. Different laboratories and diverse techniques were used to prepare libraries and sequence TCR repertoires, to increase sequencing depth and limit assay-specific biases. Leukapheresis yielded between about 0.94 and 8.9 billion PBMCs per donor. Points the paper makes about the study in general: Compared with non-shared clonotypes, clonotypes shared by all four sorted-subset donors had higher generation probabilities. Naive subsets generally had larger estimated clonotype richness than memory subsets. Even with the large sequencing depth, rarefaction of the sorted-subset datasets indicated that sequencing was incomplete. Approximately 5% of naive CD4, around 3.5% of naive CD8, roughly 2.5% of memory CD4, and less than 0.45% of memory CD8 clonotypes were shared across a few donors. Because the study included only a small number of donors, the genetic and exposure-history diversity represented was limited. Only blood was sampled, and tissue TCR repertoires likely differ from those in blood. Based on pairwise subsampling, the degree of clonotype sharing among donors was expected to be affected by sequencing depth.

V loses 6 bases, J loses 0 bases, and the germline ends lie 14 bases apart. From the cysteine through the phenylalanine, the CDR3 covers 15 amino acids. The only DNA kept is the CDR3, 45 bases in frame from the first base. Per the germline V gene, KGHSH is the CDR1 and LQKENI is the CDR2. TCR CDR3 regions were amplified from genomic DNA by multiplex PCR using the deep immunoSEQ assay. Extracted genomic DNA from each cell subset was distributed evenly across all wells of several immunoSEQ 96-well plates, and each plate was treated as a replicate. For sorted subsets, roughly 200 ng of genomic DNA, equivalent to some 30,000 T cell genomes, went into each replicate PCR. Purified libraries were measured with a Qubit 3.0 fluorometer, size-checked on a Bioanalyzer 2100, and measured again with the KAPA Library Quantification kit. Every immunoSEQ 96-well plate was sequenced on a dedicated single-read 150-cycle Illumina NextSeq 550 flow cell. As for how the authors treated the data: The immunoSEQ output contained only junctional sequences without quality scores, so filtering could not match that applied to full-length reads. To assign V/J genes and CDR3, sequences were annotated against IMGT germline references using PyIR, a Python wrapper for IgBLAST v1.9. Reads were filtered out if the reads had weak V/J assignments (E-value above 1e-6), no CDR3, stop codons, out-of-frame junctions, or ambiguous translated residues. A V3J clonotype was defined by an identical inferred V gene, J gene, and CDR3 amino acid sequence. Percentage overlap between repertoires was calculated by dividing the number of shared unique clonotypes by the size of the smaller repertoire. Richness of each repertoire was evaluated using RTK rarefaction, the Chao1 estimator, and Recon v2.1 estimates of unobserved clonotypes. Generation probabilities for all TCRbeta clonotypes obtained by the gDNA method from several donors were computed using OLGA. TCRdb provides this immuneACCESS table in a form limited to in-frame rearrangements. Some clones are lacking; in checked studies, under half of them reflect an unresolved V gene, and why the rest are absent is not known. V, J and clone size derive from that table, while D and trimming were established from the DNA sequence. Here the sample has about 770,000 clones; 55% to 75% occur a single time. The ten largest make up under 2% of the sample.

The donors were healthy, HIV-negative adults with no recently reported acute infections or vaccinations. All donors were Caucasian adults living in Nashville, Tennessee, USA. CD4+ T cells were enriched by magnetic negative selection, after which naive cells were positively selected on CD45RA and the negative fraction was taken as the memory subset. Blood was collected by leukapheresis, and PBMCs were isolated by Ficoll-Histopaque density gradient centrifugation and then cryopreserved in liquid nitrogen vapor phase. Analytical flow cytometry was used to check the purity and quantity of each magnetically sorted T cell population. Each sorted fraction had its genomic DNA isolated and then quantified by UV absorbance on a Nanodrop 2000c.

The TCR comes from a woman in her twenties or thirties in good health. In this chain, TRBV18 is recombined with TRBJ1-1, with TRBD1 perhaps the D gene, on 5 matching bases. The sequencing input was memory CD4+ T cells sorted from blood. Per the publication, the cell subset or site label means: CD45RA-negative fraction. CDR3 protein: CASSRQNTMNTEAFF. Here is the DNA: TGTGCCAGCTCGCGACAGAATACCATGAACACTGAAGCTTTCTTT.